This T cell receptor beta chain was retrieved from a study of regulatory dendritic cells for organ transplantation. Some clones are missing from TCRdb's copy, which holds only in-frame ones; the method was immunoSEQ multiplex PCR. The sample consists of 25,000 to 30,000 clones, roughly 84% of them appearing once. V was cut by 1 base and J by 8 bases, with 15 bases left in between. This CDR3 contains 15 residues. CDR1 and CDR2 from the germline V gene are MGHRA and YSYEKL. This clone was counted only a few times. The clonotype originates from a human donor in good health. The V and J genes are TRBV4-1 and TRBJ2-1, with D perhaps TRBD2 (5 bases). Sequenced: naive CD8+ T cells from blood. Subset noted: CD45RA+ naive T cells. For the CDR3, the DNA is TGCGCCAGCAGCCAAGGTGGAAGCGGCAGCGATGAGCAGTTCTTC. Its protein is CASSQGGSGSDEQFF.